Listed below are T cell receptor beta chains from one sample, sequenced in a study of cytomegalovirus exposure and HLA in healthy donors. Libraries were prepared by immunoSEQ multiplex PCR; TCRdb keeps only in-frame clonotypes and omits some of them. The data contain some 190,000 clones, more than 75% of them singletons. Sequenced sample: PBMCs. The receptors shown here come from a woman aged 18-29 years in good health and CMV-seronegative. Both conserved end residues are part of each CDR3. D genes are given only for firm matches. Clone size is shown for a subset of rows, as once, few, many or a class of expanded clone.

- | TRBJ2-7 | - | TRBV4-1 | TGCGCCAGCAGCCACCCACTACAGGGCGGCGAGCAGTACTTC | CASSHPLQGGEQYF
- | TRBJ1-1 | few | TRBV5-1 | TGCGCCAGCAGCTTGCCGGGGAACACTGAAGCTTTCTTT | CASSLPGNTEAFF
TRBD2 | TRBJ2-1 | - | TRBV11-3 | TGTGCCAGCAGCTTCACCCTCTTTCCAGCGGGAGGGCCTGGGTACAATGAGCAGTTCTTC | CASSFTLFPAGGPGYNEQFF
TRBD2 | TRBJ2-5 | - | TRBV27 | TGTGCCAGCAGTTTATGGCGGGGGGGTCAAGAGACCCAGTACTTC | CASSLWRGGQETQYF
- | TRBJ2-7 | - | TRBV27 | TGTGCCAGCAGTTCCAGGACAGAGGCCGTCTACGAGCAGTACTTC | CASSSRTEAVYEQYF
- | TRBJ2-2 | - | TRBV28 | TGTGCCAGCAGTATCCGGACCGGGGAGCTGTTTTTT | CASSIRTGELFF
- | TRBJ2-6 | - | TRBV7-9 | TGTGCCAGCAGCCTCCCACCCGGCGGCTCTGGGGCCAACGTCCTGACTTTC | CASSLPPGGSGANVLTF
- | TRBJ2-7 | - | TRBV15 | TGTGCCACCAGCAGGACAGGCTTCTCCTACGAGCAGTACTTC | CATSRTGFSYEQYF
- | TRBJ1-3 | - | TRBV4-1 | TGCGCCAGCAGCCAAAATTACCGATCCCAAACTGCCCTTATCTCTGGAAACACCATATATTTT | CASSQNYRSQTALISGNTIYF
- | TRBJ2-2 | - | TRBV11-3 | TGTGCCAGCAGCTTATTAGGCTCGACAACCCCCGGGGAGCTGTTTTTT | CASSLLGSTTPGELFF
TRBD2 | TRBJ2-1 | - | TRBV10-3 | TGTGCCATCGGACTAGCGGGGTTGGATGAGCAGTTCTTC | CAIGLAGLDEQFF
TRBD1 | TRBJ1-2 | few | TRBV5-1 | TGCGCCAGCGGGGGACAGAACTATGGCTACACCTTC | CASGGQNYGYTF
TRBD2 | TRBJ2-7 | - | TRBV10-2 | TGCGCCAGCAGGGAGCTAGCGGGGGCCACCTACGAGCAGTACTTC | CASRELAGATYEQYF
- | TRBJ2-7 | once | TRBV2 | TGTGCCAGCAGTGGCGGGTCGTCCTACGAGCAGTACTTC | CASSGGSSYEQYF
- | TRBJ1-6 | - | TRBV5-4 | TGTGCCAGCAGCTTGGAACCTAATAATTCACCCCTCCACTTT | CASSLEPNNSPLHF
- | TRBJ1-2 | - | TRBV5-8 | TGTGCCAGCGGGGCGGGGAGGTTCCCCCTCTATGGCTACACCTTC | CASGAGRFPLYGYTF
- | TRBJ1-2 | - | TRBV7-9 | TGTGCCAGCAGCCCCGAAATTCGTTCAGGGAGGGACTATGGCTACACCTTC | CASSPEIRSGRDYGYTF
- | TRBJ1-3 | - | TRBV2 | TGTGCCAGCAGACCCGGGACATATGGAAACACCATATATTTT | CASRPGTYGNTIYF
- | TRBJ1-2 | - | TRBV27 | TGTGCCAGCAGTTTTTCTCTCAGAACTAACTATGGCTACACCTTC | CASSFSLRTNYGYTF
TRBD2 | TRBJ2-7 | - | TRBV2 | TGTGCCGCCCATTCGCGGTTAGCGGGGGGGCCCAACGAGCAGTACTTC | CAAHSRLAGGPNEQYF
TRBD1 | TRBJ2-7 | - | TRBV27 | TGTGCCAGCAGTTTAGGGGGACAGGTCTATGGGCAGTACTTC | CASSLGGQVYGQYF
TRBD2 | TRBJ2-5 | - | TRBV30 | TGTGCCTGGAGTGCCGGGACTAGCGGGGGAGGAGCCCAAGAGACCCAGTACTTC | CAWSAGTSGGGAQETQYF
- | TRBJ1-5 | few | TRBV25-1 | TGTGCCAGCAGAGGATGGGGCACCAATCAGCCCCAGCATTTT | CASRGWGTNQPQHF
TRBD1 | TRBJ1-2 | - | TRBV7-9 | TGTGCCAGCAGCTTAGACAGGGGGAACGATGGCTACACCTTC | CASSLDRGNDGYTF
- | TRBJ2-5 | - | TRBV25-1 | TGTGCCAGCAGTGAGAAGGAGGAAGGCTTGGAGACCCAGTACTTC | CASSEKEEGLETQYF
TRBD2 | TRBJ2-1 | many | TRBV5-1 | TGCGCCAGCAGCTTGGGGACTAGCTCCTACAATGAGCAGTTCTTC | CASSLGTSSYNEQFF
TRBD1 | TRBJ1-1 | - | TRBV6-1 | TGTGCCAGCAGTGGGACAGGGTTGTTTGGTGAAGCTTTCTTT | CASSGTGLFGEAFF
- | TRBJ1-2 | - | TRBV2 | TGTGCCAGCGCTGGACTTTATGGCTACACCTTC | CASAGLYGYTF
- | TRBJ2-1 | - | TRBV6-1 | TGTGCCAGCAGTTCCGGGACTCCCTACAATGAGCAGTTCTTC | CASSSGTPYNEQFF
TRBD2 | TRBJ2-7 | - | TRBV6-1 | TGTGCCAGCAGTGATTATCGGGGGGGTTTCGGGGACATACTCTACGAGCAGTACTTC | CASSDYRGGFGDILYEQYF
TRBD1 | TRBJ2-1 | - | TRBV29-1 | TGCAGCGTACCGACAGGGGAGGTCTACAATGAGCAGTTCTTC | CSVPTGEVYNEQFF
TRBD1 | TRBJ1-2 | - | TRBV9 | TGTGCCAGCAGCGTAGATTATCGGGACAGGAGCTATGGCTACACCTTC | CASSVDYRDRSYGYTF
- | TRBJ2-7 | - | TRBV7-9 | TGTGCCAGCAGCTTAGGCAACGGGGGAACCTACGAGCAGTACTTC | CASSLGNGGTYEQYF
TRBD2 | TRBJ2-2 | - | TRBV7-9 | TGTGCCAGCAGCTTATATAGCGGGTCGGAATCCGGGGAGCTGTTTTTT | CASSLYSGSESGELFF
- | TRBJ2-2 | - | TRBV27 | TGTGCCAGCAGTAGTCAGGGTTTTCTAGGGGAGCTGTTTTTT | CASSSQGFLGELFF
TRBD1 | TRBJ1-1 | once | TRBV7-9 | TGTGCCAGCAGCTCGGACAGGGGAGCTTTCTTT | CASSSDRGAFF
- | TRBJ1-2 | - | TRBV6-1 | TGTGCCAGCAGTCAGGGGACCCGGGGTGGCTACACCTTC | CASSQGTRGGYTF
- | TRBJ2-1 | - | TRBV27 | TGTGCCAGCAGTCTCACCCCCCCGACAAGGAATGAGCAGTTCTTC | CASSLTPPTRNEQFF
- | TRBJ2-2 | - | TRBV18 | TGTGCCAGCTCACCAGTGGTAGCGGACACCGGGGAGCTGTTTTTT | CASSPVVADTGELFF
TRBD1 | TRBJ2-7 | - | TRBV4-1 | TGCGCCAGCAGCCCCGAAAATCTTTTTGGGCAGGGGGCGAACGAGCAGTACTTC | CASSPENLFGQGANEQYF
- | TRBJ1-1 | - | TRBV7-9 | TGTGCCAGCAGCGCATTAACCGGGACTCAAGATCGGTGGACTGAAGCTTTCTTT | CASSALTGTQDRWTEAFF